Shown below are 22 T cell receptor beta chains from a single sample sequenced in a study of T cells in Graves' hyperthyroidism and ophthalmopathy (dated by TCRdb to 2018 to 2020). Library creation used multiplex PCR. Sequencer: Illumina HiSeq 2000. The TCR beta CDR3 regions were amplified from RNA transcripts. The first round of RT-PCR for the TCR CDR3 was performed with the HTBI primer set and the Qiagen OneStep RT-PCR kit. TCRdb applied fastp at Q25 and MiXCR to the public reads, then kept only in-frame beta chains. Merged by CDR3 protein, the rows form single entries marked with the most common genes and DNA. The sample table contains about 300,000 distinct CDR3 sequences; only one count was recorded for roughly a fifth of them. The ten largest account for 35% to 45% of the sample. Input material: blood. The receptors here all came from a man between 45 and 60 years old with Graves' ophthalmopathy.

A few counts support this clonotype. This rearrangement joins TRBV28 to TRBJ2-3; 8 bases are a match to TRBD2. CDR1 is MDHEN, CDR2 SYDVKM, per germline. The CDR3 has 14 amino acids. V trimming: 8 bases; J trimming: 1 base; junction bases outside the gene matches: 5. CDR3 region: CASCTSGRTDTQYF. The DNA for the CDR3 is TGTGCCAGCTGTACTAGCGGACGCACAGATACGCAGTATTTT.

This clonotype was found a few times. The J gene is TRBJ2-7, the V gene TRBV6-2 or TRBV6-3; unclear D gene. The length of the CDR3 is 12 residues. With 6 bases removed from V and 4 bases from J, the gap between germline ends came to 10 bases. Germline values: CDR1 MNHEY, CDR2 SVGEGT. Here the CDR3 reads CASSQQIYEQYF. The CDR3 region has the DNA TGTGCCAGCAGCCAGCAGATATACGAGCAGTACTTC.

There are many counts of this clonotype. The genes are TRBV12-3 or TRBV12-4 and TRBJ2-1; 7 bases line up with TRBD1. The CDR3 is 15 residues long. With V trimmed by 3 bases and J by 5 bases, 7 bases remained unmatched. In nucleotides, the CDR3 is TGTGCCAGCAGTTTGACATTGACAGGGAACAATGAGCAGTTCTTC. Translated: CASSLTLTGNNEQFF.

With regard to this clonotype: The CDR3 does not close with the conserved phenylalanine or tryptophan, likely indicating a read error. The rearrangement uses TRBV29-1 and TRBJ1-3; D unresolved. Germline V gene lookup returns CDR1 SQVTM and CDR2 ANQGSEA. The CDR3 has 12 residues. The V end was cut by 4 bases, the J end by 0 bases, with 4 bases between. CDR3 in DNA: TGCAGCGTTGCCATCTCTGGAAACACCATATATCTT. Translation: CSVAISGNTIYL.

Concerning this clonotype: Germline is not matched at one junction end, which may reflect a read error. The CDR3 nucleotides are TGTGCCAGCAGCTTAGAAGCGGGAGCCTATAATGAGCAGTTCTTC. Translating gives CASSLEAGAYNEQFF. The J gene is TRBJ2-1, the V gene TRBV11-3; 8 nucleotides align to TRBD2. Germline CDR1 reads SGHNT; CDR2 reads YENEEA. This CDR3 is 15 amino acids long.

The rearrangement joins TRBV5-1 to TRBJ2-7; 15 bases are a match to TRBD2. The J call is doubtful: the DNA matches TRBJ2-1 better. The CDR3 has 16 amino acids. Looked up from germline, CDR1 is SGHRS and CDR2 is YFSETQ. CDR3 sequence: CASSWGLAGGSYEQFF. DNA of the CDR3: TGCGCCAGCAGCTGGGGACTAGCGGGAGGATCCTACGAGCAGTTCTTC.

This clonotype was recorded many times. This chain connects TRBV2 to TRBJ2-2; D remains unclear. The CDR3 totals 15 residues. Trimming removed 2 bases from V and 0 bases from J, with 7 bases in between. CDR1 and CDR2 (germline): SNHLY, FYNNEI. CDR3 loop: CASSELAANTGELFF. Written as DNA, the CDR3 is TGTGCCAGCAGTGAACTCGCGGCGAACACCGGGGAGCTGTTTTTT.

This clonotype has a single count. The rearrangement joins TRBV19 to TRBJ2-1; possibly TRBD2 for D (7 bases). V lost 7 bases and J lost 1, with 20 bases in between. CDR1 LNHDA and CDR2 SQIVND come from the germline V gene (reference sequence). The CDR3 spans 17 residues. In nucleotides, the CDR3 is TGTGCCAGTAAGGGGGGGGATGGTCAAAGGTCCTACAATGAGCAGTTCTTC. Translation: CASKGGDGQRSYNEQFF. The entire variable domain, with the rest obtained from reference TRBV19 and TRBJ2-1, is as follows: DGGITQSPKYLFRKEGQNVTLSCEQNLNHDAMYWYRQDPGQGLRLIYYSQIVNDFQKGDIAEGYSVSREKKESFPLTVTSAQKNPTAFYLCASKGGDGQRSYNEQFFGPGTRLTVL.

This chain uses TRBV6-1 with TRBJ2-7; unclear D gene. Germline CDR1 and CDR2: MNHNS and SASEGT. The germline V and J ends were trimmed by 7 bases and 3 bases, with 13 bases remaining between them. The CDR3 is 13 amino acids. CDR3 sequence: CASTKGVGYEQYF. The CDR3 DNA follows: TGTGCCAGCACTAAAGGAGTTGGCTACGAGCAGTACTTC.

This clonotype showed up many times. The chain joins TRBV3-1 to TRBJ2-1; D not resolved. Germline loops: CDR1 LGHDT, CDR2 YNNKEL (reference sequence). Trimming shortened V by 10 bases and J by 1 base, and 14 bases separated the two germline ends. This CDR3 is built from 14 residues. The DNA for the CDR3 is TGTGCCACCCGGGCTGTCGCGTCCTACAATGAGCAGTTCTTC. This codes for CATRAVASYNEQFF.

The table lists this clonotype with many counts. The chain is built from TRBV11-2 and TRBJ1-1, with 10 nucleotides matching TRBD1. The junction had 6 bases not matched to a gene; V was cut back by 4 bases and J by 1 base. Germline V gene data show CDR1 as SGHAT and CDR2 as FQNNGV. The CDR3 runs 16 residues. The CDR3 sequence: CASSSRQGARNTEAFF. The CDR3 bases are TGTGCCAGCAGCTCTCGACAGGGGGCGCGGAACACTGAAGCTTTCTTT. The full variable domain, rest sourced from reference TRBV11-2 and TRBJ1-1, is EAGVAQSPRYKIIEKRQSVAFWCNPISGHATLYWYQQILGQGPKLLIQFQNNGVVDDSQLPKDRFSAERLKGVDSTLKIQPAKLEDSAVYLCASSSRQGARNTEAFFGQGTRLTVV.

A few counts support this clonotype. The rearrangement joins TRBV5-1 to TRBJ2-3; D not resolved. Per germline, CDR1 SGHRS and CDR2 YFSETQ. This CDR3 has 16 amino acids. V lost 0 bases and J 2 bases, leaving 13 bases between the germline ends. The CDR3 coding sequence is TGCGCCAGCAGCTTGGGAAGGCCTGATCCCACAGATACGCAGTATTTT. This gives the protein CASSLGRPDPTDTQYF.

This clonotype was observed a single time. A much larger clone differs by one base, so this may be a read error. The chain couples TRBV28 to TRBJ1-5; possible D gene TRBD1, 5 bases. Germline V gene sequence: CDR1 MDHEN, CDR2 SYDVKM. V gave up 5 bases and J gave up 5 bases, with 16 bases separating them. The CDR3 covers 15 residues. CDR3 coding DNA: TGTGCCAGCAGTCCGGGGGGAGGGGTTGATCAGCCCCAGCATTTT. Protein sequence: CASSPGGGVDQPQHF.

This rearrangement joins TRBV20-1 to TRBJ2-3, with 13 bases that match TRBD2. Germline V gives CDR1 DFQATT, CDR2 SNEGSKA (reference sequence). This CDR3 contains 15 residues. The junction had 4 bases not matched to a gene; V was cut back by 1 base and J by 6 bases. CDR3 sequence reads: CSARGTSGSADTQYF. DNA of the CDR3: TGCAGTGCTAGAGGGACTAGCGGGAGTGCTGATACGCAGTATTTT.

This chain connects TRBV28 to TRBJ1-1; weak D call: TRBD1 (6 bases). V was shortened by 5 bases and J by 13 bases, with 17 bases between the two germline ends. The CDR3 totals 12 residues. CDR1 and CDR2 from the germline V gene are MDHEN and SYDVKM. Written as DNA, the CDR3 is TGTGCCAGCAGTGTACAGGGCATCCGGGGTTTCTTT. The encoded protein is CASSVQGIRGFF.

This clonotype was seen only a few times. The CDR3 DNA reads as TGTGCCAGCAGCTTATCTCGGGGGAGAACAGATACGCAGTATTTT. Encoded protein: CASSLSRGRTDTQYF. The rearrangement uses TRBV7-9 and TRBJ2-3; D possibly corresponds to TRBD2 (6 bases). The germline CDR1 and CDR2 sequences are SEHNR and FQNEAQ (reference sequence). The CDR3 contains 15 residues. The germline V and J ends were trimmed by 2 bases and 3 bases, with 12 bases remaining between them.

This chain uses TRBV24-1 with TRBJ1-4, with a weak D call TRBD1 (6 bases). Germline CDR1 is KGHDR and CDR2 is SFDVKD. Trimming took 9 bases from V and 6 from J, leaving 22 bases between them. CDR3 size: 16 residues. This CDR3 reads CATLKDSNPRHEKLFF. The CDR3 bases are TGTGCCACCTTAAAGGACAGTAATCCTCGTCATGAAAAACTGTTTTTT.

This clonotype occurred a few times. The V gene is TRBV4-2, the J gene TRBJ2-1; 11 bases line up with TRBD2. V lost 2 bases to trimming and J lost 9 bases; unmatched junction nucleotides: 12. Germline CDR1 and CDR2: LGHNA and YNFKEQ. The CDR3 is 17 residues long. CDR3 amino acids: CASSQPGSGTSGGEQFF. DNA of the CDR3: TGTGCCAGCAGCCAACCCGGGTCGGGGACTAGCGGAGGTGAGCAGTTCTTC.

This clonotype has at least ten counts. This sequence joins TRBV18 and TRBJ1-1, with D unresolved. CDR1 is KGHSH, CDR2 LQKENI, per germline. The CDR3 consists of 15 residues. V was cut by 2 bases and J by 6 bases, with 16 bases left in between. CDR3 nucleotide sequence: TGTGCCAGCTCACCAAGGAACAGTGAAGGTTCTGAAGCTTTCTTT. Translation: CASSPRNSEGSEAFF.

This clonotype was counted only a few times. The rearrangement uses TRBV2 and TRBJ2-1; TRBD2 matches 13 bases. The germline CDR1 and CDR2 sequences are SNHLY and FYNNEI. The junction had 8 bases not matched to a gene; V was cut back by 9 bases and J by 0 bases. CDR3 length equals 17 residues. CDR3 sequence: CASTLAGGRSSYNEQFF. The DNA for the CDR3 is TGTGCCAGTACACTAGCGGGAGGGCGGAGCTCCTACAATGAGCAGTTCTTC.

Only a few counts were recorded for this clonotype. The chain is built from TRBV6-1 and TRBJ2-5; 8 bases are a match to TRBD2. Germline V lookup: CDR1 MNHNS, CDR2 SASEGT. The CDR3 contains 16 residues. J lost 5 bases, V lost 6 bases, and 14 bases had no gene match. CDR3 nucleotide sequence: TGTGCCAGCAGCGCCGGTAGCGGGAATGGTCTGGAGACCCAGTACTTC. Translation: CASSAGSGNGLETQYF.

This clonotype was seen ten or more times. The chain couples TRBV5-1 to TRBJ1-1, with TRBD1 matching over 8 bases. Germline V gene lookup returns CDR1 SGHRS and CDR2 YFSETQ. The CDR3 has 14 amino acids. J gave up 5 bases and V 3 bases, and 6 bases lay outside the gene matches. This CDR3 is CASSSQQGGTEAFF. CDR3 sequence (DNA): TGCGCCAGCAGCTCACAACAGGGGGGAACTGAAGCTTTCTTT.